A single TCR beta chain is shown here with its context. It has no known antigen specificity. One base away there is no much larger clone; base qualities are not given. The immunoSEQ Assay, a bias-controlled multiplex PCR, was used to amplify TCRbeta CDR3 regions from genomic DNA. Per the source publication's procedure: The number of nucleated cells in each sample was estimated by amplification of reference gene primers within the assay. To quantify the absolute abundance of each unique TCRbeta CDR3 rearrangement, sequence reads were collapsed and filtered. Productive Simpson clonality was computed per sample as the square root of Simpson's diversity index over productive rearrangements. This is the immuneACCESS table as TCRdb keeps it, with only in-frame sequences that have V and J called. A part of the clones is gone; compared with another copy, unresolved V genes explain less than half, and the rest is unexplained. That table supplies the V and J calls and clone size; D and trimming were determined from the DNA. For this sample the table gives roughly 220,000 clones, of which about 86% were detected only once. About 10% of the sample belongs to the ten largest clones.

The CDR1 and CDR2 encoded by the germline V gene (reference sequence) are LNHDA and SQIVND. The cysteine opens and the phenylalanine closes a CDR3 of 14 amino acids. Only the CDR3 portion is preserved as DNA: 42 bases, with reading frame beginning at the first base. V is pared back by 4 bases and J by 2 bases, with 11 bases lying between the germline termini. This sample was included in a study of blood T cell repertoires in COVID-19 (dated by TCRdb to the early 2020s). About the full investigation: Collaborator samples came from the United States, Italy and Spain and covered acute and convalescent phases of COVID-19. The prospective study material was composed of cDNA or gDNA derived from T cells, B-cell-depleted T cells, or PBMCs. The dataset comprised deeply sampled blood TCRbeta repertoires from subjects exposed to, actively infected with, or recovered from COVID-19. The repertoires were released in a freely available public database intended as a resource for research on the immune response to SARS-CoV-2. The samples were drawn from the first 160 participants of the ongoing ImmuneRACE study and from 950 to 1,500 subjects provided by 6 global collaborators. Sample metadata almost always included a de-identified subject ID, COVID-19 status, age in years and sex. Where HLA class I and class II types were available, the types were taken from metadata supplied by the sample provider, not from assay-based typing.

Here is what the overall study found, with its caveats: Clinical and demographic metadata were provided uncurated, with the amount varying by source and participant.

In Seattle, one collaborating source enrolled patients while the infection was active and tracked those patients longitudinally over the course of disease. Whole blood was collected in K2EDTA tubes by collaborating institutions according to the institutions' own protocols. For TCRbeta analysis, collaborators shipped samples in one of three forms: frozen whole blood, isolated PBMCs, or DNA extracted from either of those sample types. What was sequenced was peripheral blood. This sequence originates from a woman between 50 and 59 years old with COVID-19, enrolled during active disease. The rearrangement combines TRBV19 with TRBJ1-2, with the D gene uncertain. The CDR3 protein: CASSTRSGNYGYTF. Here is the DNA: TGTGCCAGTAGTACCCGATCGGGGAACTATGGCTACACCTTC.